The sequence of this TCR beta chain was determined in a study of tumor-infiltrating lymphocytes in primary liver carcinoma. Study-level findings and limits: Presence in all five tumor regions was observed for only about 7.5-24% of top clones. Pairs comparing tumor with adjacent tissue or blood overlapped less than pairs drawn from tumor regions. Tumors had a top-250-clone fraction that was significantly higher than blood (p = 0.039).

Co-extracted RNA and DNA came from approximately 20-30 mg of unsorted bulk tissue. More than 80% viable tumor cells made up every tumor sample. The V gene's germline CDR1 is SGHNT and CDR2 YYREEE (reference sequence). The CDR3 length is 15 residues. The input was 450 to 500 ng total RNA; TCR beta cDNA was made from it with a constant-region primer. Three nested multiplex PCR rounds of slightly modified ARM-PCR generated TCR beta libraries. Both of the initial two PCR rounds ran for nine to eleven cycles and employed TRBV1-TRBV30 forward primers alongside a C-beta reverse primer. TCRdb analysed the multiplex PCR reads with MiXCR anew, one entry per CDR3 protein. The sample has about 99,000 distinct CDR3 sequences, around 63% seen once. Turning to this clonotype: Antigen unknown. An end of the junction differs from the germline gene, which may be a read error.

The sequenced material came from liver tumor tissue from sampling region 5. Subset defined: tumor region T5, tumor centre. The clonotype was recovered from a woman aged 60-70 years with primary liver carcinoma and hepatitis B virus infection. The V call is TRBV5-4, the J call TRBJ2-5; D gene unclear. The DNA for the CDR3 is TGTGCCAGCAGCTTGGGTGAAGGCGGAGTAAAGACACAGCACTTC. It yields the protein CASSLGEGGVKTQHF.